The following is a T cell receptor (beta chain) sequence with its context. The data stem from a study of T cells in Graves' hyperthyroidism and ophthalmopathy. Trimming cost V 4 bases and J 5 bases, with 20 bases left between them. The CDR3 has 16 amino acids. Germline CDR1 reads LNHDA; CDR2 reads SQIVND (reference sequence). Amplification of TCR beta CDR3 regions was performed using RNA transcripts as template. In the first-round RT-PCR of the TCR CDR3, the HTBI primer set was used. TCRdb independently ran MiXCR on the multiplex PCR reads; one entry per CDR3 protein. The data contain 600,000 to 800,000 distinct CDR3 sequences, 30% to 40% of them singletons.

Sequencing input: blood. The receptor comes from a middle-aged woman with Graves' hyperthyroidism. The chain employs TRBV19 and TRBJ1-1; D gene unclear. The CDR3 nucleotides read TGTGCCAGTAGTACTTACCCGACCGCCCTAGGGACTGAAGCTTTCTTT. This sequence encodes CASSTYPTALGTEAFF.